This T cell receptor (beta chain) was retrieved from a study of blood T cell repertoires in COVID-19. CDR3 length: 16 amino acids. V lost 4 bases, J lost 0 bases, and 13 bases lay in between. Germline V gives CDR1 MDHEN, CDR2 SYDVKM. Original methodology: Cell counts per sample came from amplifying reference gene primers. The assay was immunoSEQ multiplex PCR, and TCRdb's table has in-frame clones only and misses some. D and trimming were read from the DNA, whereas the V and J calls and clone size are those reported in that table. Of 100,000 or so clones listed, about 90% are singletons. This receptor was taken from a young man in a cohort sampled during active COVID-19. Source material: peripheral blood. This chain joins TRBV28 and TRBJ1-5; TRBD1 might be the D (5 bases). The chain's CDR3 is CASSSERTYSNQPQHF. The CDR3 DNA reads as TGTGCCAGCAGTTCGGAAAGGACATATAGCAATCAGCCCCAGCATTTT. Variable domain in full (rest from reference TRBV28 and TRBJ1-5): DVKVTQSSRYLVKRTGEKVFLECVQDMDHENMFWYRQDPGLGLRLIYFSYDVKMKEKGDIPEGYSVSREKKERFSLILESASTNQTSMYLCASSSERTYSNQPQHFGDGTRLSIL.